This record covers a single TCR beta chain. The target antigen is unknown. PCR was performed a second time for about 7 to 11 cycles using a sample-barcoded 5' primer and a J-beta primer mix. Template switching added a 12-random-nucleotide identifier to every cDNA molecule. TCRdb re-analysed the 5' RACE reads in MiXCR, keeping a single row per CDR3 protein. In the table there are approximately 1.5 million distinct CDR3 sequences, approximately 43% of which are singletons. The record originates from a study of blood T cells in healthy people across ages. In the study overall: Template switching caught about one barcoded beta molecule for each two T cells. Overall study results and limits: Roughly linear age-related decline in beta diversity appeared, significant by age about 37.

CDR1 and CDR2 from the germline V gene are SGHVS and FQNEAQ. The CDR3 has 15 residues. With V trimmed by 0 bases and J by 5 bases, 2 bases remained unmatched. The rearrangement uses TRBV7-8 and TRBJ2-3; 10 bases are shared with TRBD2. The sequence derives from a woman younger than 30 in good health. The specimen was blood. DNA for the CDR3: TGTGCCAGCAGCTTAGCGCTAGCGGGGGAAGATACGCAGTATTTT. Protein product: CASSLALAGEDTQYF.